By its share, the clone carrying this T cell receptor beta chain is medium-sized (0.01 to 0.1%). From blood, about 240-550 ng of genomic DNA served as TRB template. The germline V and J ends were trimmed by 9 bases and 4 bases, with 19 bases remaining between them. Looked up from germline, CDR1 is LNHDA and CDR2 is SQIVND (reference sequence). The CDR3 is made up of 16 amino acids. This sample is drawn from a study of T and B cells in COVID-19 patients. Multiplex PCR with BIOMED2 TRB-A/B primer pools amplified TRB rearrangements. In TCRdb, the multiplex PCR reads were re-called with MiXCR into one record per CDR3 protein. This table has under 15,000 distinct CDR3 sequences, roughly 26% appearing once.

Material: blood. The clonotype originates from a human donor who had recovered from COVID-19. The genes are TRBV19 and TRBJ2-6; D may be TRBD1 or TRBD2 (6 bases each). This CDR3 is CASTTRGGRGANVLTF. DNA of the CDR3: TGTGCCAGCACGACCAGGGGAGGTAGGGGGGCCAACGTCCTGACTTTC.